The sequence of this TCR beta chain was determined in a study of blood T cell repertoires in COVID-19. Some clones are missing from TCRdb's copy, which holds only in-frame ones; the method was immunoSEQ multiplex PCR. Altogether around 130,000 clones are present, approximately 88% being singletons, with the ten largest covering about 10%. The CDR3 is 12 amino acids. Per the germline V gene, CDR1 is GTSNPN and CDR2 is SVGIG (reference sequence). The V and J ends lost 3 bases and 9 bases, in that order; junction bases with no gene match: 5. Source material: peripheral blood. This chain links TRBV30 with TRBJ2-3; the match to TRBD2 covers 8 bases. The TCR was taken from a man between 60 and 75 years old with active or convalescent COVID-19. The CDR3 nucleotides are TGTGCCTGGAGCGGGACTAGTTGGACGCAGTATTTT. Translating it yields CAWSGTSWTQYF.